Below, 10 T cell receptor beta chains from the same sample are listed, as sequenced in a study of OX40 agonist ivuxolimab in advanced cancers. Sequencing used immunoSEQ multiplex PCR; TCRdb keeps in-frame clones, though not all of them. The sample holds around 80,000 clones, around 80% seen once. Here the sequenced sample was CD4+ or CD8+ T cells sorted from blood, taken in a trial of the OX40 agonist ivuxolimab. Every receptor here comes from an adult with an advanced solid tumor such as melanoma, head and neck, liver or kidney cancer.

The chain links TRBV4-1 to TRBJ1-4; TRBD1 aligns across 11 bases. The CDR3 contains 14 residues. The V gene end was trimmed by 8 bases and the J gene end by 8 bases; junction bases not matched to a gene: 7. Germline V gene sequence: CDR1 MGHRA, CDR2 YSYEKL. The CDR3 reads CASRRGQGAEKLFF. As DNA, the CDR3 is TGCGCCAGCCGCCGCGGACAGGGGGCGGAAAAACTGTTTTTT.

This rearrangement joins TRBV27 to TRBJ2-7; 10 positions match TRBD2. V lost 6 bases and J lost 2; bases outside the gene matches: 7. The CDR3 length is 15 residues. Germline V gives CDR1 MNHEY, CDR2 SMNVEV (reference sequence). The CDR3: CASRFSGRPAYEQYF. CDR3 DNA: TGTGCCAGCAGATTTAGCGGGAGGCCCGCCTACGAGCAGTACTTC.

The rearrangement uses TRBV6-1 and TRBJ2-1, with 12 nucleotides matching TRBD2. V gave up 5 bases and J gave up 5 bases; unmatched junction bases: 4. Germline V gene data show CDR1 as MNHNS and CDR2 as SASEGT. The CDR3 extends over 15 amino acids. The CDR3, as DNA: TGTGCCAGCAGTAGGGGACTAGCGGGCGACAATGAGCAGTTCTTC. The encoded protein is CASSRGLAGDNEQFF.

The rearrangement links TRBV6-5 to TRBJ2-1; 7 bases are a match to TRBD2. Germline values: CDR1 MNHEY, CDR2 SVGAGI. Losses at the gene ends were 10 bases for V and 9 bases for J; bases not matched to a gene: 15. The CDR3 has 14 amino acids. The CDR3 DNA sequence: TGTGCCATTAGAGCGGGGCCAGTCTCGGCTGAGCAGTTCTTC. It yields the protein CAIRAGPVSAEQFF.

This chain's CDR3 is CASSPTELTNNEQFF. CDR3 nucleotide sequence: TGTGCCAGCTCACCAACGGAACTGACCAACAATGAGCAGTTCTTC. This chain connects TRBV18 to TRBJ2-1, with D uncertain. Trimming shortened V by 2 bases and J by 5 bases, and 13 bases separated the two germline ends. This CDR3 region has 15 residues. The germline gives CDR1 KGHSH, CDR2 LQKENI.

This rearrangement joins TRBV28 to TRBJ2-7; 10 bases agree with TRBD2. Germline V CDR1 and CDR2: MDHEN, SYDVKM. The V gene end was trimmed by 5 bases and the J gene end by 0 bases; junction bases not matched to a gene: 7. CDR3 length: 16 residues. This chain's CDR3 is CASSPSLAGASYEQYF. The CDR3 nucleotides are TGTGCCAGCAGTCCCTCGCTAGCGGGAGCCTCCTACGAGCAGTACTTC.

The rearrangement uses TRBV4-1 and TRBJ2-1; TRBD1 matches at 7 bases. The CDR3 is made up of 15 amino acids. V gave up 3 bases and J gave up 5 bases; unmatched junction bases: 7. Germline lookup yields CDR1 MGHRA and CDR2 YSYEKL. This chain's CDR3 is CASSHRQGEHNEQFF. CDR3 in DNA: TGCGCCAGCAGCCACCGACAGGGAGAGCACAATGAGCAGTTCTTC.

The gene calls are TRBV6-5 and TRBJ2-4, with TRBD1 matching over 9 bases. J gave up 7 bases and V 5 bases, and 6 bases lay outside the gene matches. CDR3 size: 14 residues. CDR1 MNHEY and CDR2 SVGAGI come from the germline V gene. CDR3 DNA: TGTGCCAGCAGTACCACAGGGGGCGCCAACATTCAGTACTTC. Amino acids: CASSTTGGANIQYF.

This clone was counted a few times. The chain recombines TRBV14 with TRBJ2-3; the match to TRBD1 covers 7 bases. J lost 2 bases, V lost 5 bases, and 10 bases had no gene match. CDR3 length: 16 amino acids. From germline, CDR1 is SGHDN and CDR2 FVKESK. CDR3 residues: CASSTGQARDTDTQYF. The DNA for the CDR3 is TGTGCCAGCAGCACAGGACAGGCCAGAGACACAGATACGCAGTATTTT.

The genes are TRBV2 and TRBJ2-5, with TRBD2 matching over 9 bases. V was pared by 7 bases and J by 5 bases, with 8 bases of the junction left unmatched. Germline V CDR1 and CDR2: SNHLY, FYNNEI. The CDR3 length is 14 residues. The CDR3: CASKFSGGPETQYF. The CDR3 DNA sequence: TGTGCCAGCAAGTTCAGCGGGGGGCCGGAGACCCAGTACTTC.